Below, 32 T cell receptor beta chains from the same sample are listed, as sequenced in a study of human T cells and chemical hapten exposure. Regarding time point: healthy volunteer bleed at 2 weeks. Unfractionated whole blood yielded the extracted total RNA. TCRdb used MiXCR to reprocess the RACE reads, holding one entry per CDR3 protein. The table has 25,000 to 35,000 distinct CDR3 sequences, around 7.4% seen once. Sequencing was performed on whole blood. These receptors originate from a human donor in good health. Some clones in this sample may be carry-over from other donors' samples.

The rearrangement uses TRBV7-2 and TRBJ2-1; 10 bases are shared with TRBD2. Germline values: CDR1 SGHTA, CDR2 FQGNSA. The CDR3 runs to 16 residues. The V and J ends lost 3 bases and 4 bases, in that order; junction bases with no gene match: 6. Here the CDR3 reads CASSFQIAGGYNEQFF. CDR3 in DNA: TGTGCCAGCAGCTTCCAGATAGCGGGAGGTTACAATGAGCAGTTCTTC.

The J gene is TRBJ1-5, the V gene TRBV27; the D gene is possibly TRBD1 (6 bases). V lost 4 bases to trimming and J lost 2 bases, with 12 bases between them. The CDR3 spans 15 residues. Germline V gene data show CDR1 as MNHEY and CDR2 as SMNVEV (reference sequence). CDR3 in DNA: TGTGCCAGCAGTTACCAGGGGCAGGGCAATCAGCCCCAGCATTTT. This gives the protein CASSYQGQGNQPQHF.

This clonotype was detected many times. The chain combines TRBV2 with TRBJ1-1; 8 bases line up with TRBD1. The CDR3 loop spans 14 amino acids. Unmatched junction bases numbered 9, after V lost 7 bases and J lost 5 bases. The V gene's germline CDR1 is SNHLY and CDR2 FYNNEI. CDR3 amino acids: CASTFDRGNTEAFF. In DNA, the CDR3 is TGTGCCAGCACCTTCGACAGGGGAAATACTGAAGCTTTCTTT.

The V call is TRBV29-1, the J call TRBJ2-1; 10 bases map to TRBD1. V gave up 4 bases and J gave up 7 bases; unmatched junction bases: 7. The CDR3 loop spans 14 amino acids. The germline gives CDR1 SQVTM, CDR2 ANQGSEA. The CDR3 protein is CSVVRDRGGNEQFF. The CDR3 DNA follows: TGCAGCGTTGTTCGGGACAGGGGTGGAAATGAGCAGTTCTTC.

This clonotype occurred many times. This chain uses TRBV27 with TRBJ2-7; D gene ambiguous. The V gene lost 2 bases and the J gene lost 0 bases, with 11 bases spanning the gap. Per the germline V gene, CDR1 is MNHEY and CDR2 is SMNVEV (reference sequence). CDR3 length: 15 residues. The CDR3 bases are TGTGCCAGCAGTTTAGCACACCCCAACTCCTACGAGCAGTACTTC. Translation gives CASSLAHPNSYEQYF.

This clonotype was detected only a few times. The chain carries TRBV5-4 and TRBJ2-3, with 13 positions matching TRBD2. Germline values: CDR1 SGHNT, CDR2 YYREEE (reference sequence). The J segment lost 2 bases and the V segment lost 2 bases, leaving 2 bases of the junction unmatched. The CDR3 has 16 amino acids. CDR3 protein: CASSLGLAGATDTQYF. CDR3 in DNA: TGTGCCAGCAGCTTAGGACTAGCGGGGGCCACAGATACGCAGTATTTT.

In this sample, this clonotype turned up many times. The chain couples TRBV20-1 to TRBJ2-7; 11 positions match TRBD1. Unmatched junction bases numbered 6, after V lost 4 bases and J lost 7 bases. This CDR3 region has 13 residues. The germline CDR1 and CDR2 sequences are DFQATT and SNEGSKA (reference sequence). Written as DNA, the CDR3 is TGCAGTGCTAAAATCGGGACAGGGGGAGAGCAGTACTTC. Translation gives CSAKIGTGGEQYF.

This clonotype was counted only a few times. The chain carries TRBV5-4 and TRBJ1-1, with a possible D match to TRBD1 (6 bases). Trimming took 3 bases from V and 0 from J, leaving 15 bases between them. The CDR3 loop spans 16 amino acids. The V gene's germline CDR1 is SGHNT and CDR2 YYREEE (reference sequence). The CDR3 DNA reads TGTGCCAGCAGCTCTGGGGGCCTGGGCGTGAACACTGAAGCTTTCTTT. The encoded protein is CASSSGGLGVNTEAFF.

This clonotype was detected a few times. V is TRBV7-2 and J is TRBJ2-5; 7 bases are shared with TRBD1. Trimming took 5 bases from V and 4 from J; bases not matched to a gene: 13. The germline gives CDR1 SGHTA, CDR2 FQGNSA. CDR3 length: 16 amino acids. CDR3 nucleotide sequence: TGTGCCAGCAGCAGTCTCGGACAGGCCGGAAGAGAGACCCAGTACTTC. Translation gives CASSSLGQAGRETQYF.

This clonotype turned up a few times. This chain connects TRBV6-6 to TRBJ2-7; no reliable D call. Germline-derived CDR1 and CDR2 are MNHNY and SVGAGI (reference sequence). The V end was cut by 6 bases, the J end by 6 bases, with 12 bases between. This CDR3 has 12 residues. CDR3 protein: CASSDVGSEQYF. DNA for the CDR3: TGTGCCAGCAGCGACGTGGGTAGCGAGCAGTACTTC.

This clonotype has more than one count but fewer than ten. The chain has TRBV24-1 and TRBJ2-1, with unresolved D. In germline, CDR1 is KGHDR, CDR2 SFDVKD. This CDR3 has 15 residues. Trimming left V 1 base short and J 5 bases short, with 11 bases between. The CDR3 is CATSDFNHEDNEQFF. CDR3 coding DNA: TGTGCCACCAGTGATTTCAACCACGAAGACAATGAGCAGTTCTTC.

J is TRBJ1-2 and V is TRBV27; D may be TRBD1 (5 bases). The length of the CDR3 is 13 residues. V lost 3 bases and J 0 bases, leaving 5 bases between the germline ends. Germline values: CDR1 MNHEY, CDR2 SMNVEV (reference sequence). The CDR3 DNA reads TGTGCCAGCAGTTTGACAGCTAACTATGGCTACACCTTC. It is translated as CASSLTANYGYTF.

In DNA form, the CDR3 reads TGCGCCAGCAGCCAGGGACAGGAGCGCACTGAAGCTTTCTTT. It is translated as CASSQGQERTEAFF. This rearrangement joins TRBV5-1 to TRBJ1-1, with 8 bases that match TRBD1. V dropped 4 bases and J dropped 4; count of bases not matched to a gene: 6. The length of the CDR3 is 14 residues. The germline V gene has CDR1 SGHRS and CDR2 YFSETQ.

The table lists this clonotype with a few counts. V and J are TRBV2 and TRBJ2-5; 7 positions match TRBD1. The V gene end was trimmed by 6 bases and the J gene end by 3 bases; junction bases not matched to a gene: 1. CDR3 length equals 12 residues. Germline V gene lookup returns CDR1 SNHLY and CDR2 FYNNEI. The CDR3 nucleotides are TGTGCCAGCAGAACAGGGGAAGAGACCCAGTACTTC. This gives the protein CASRTGEETQYF.

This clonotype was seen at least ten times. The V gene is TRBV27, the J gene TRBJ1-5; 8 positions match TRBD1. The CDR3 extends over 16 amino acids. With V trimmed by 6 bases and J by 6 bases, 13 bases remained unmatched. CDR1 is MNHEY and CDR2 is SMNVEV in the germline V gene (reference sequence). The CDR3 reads CASSKTGTGRGQPQHF. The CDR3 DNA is TGTGCCAGCAGCAAAACGGGGACAGGACGAGGTCAGCCCCAGCATTTT.

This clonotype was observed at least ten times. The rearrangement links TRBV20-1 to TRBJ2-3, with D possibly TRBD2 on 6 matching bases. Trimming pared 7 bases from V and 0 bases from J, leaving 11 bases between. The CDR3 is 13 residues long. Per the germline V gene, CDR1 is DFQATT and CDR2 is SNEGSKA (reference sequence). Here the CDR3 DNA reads TGCAGTGGGAGCCTAGCGAGCACAGATACGCAGTATTTT. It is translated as CSGSLASTDTQYF.

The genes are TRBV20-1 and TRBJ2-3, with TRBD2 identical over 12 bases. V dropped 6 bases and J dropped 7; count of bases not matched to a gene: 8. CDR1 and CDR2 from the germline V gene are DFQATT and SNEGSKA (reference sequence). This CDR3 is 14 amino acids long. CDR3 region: CSALLAGGANTQYF. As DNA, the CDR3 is TGCAGTGCCCTACTAGCGGGGGGCGCAAATACGCAGTATTTT.

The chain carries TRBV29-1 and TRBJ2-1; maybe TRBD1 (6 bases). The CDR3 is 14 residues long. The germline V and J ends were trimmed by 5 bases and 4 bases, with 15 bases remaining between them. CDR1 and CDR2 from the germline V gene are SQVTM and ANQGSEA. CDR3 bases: TGCAGCGTTTATTCCCCCGACAGGTACAATGAGCAGTTCTTC. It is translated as CSVYSPDRYNEQFF.

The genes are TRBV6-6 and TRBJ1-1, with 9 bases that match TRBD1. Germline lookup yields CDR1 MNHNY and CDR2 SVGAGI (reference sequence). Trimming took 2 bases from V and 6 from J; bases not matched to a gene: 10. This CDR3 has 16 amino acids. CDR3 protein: CASSYGTEQGAPEAFF. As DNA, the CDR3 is TGTGCCAGCAGTTACGGAACGGAACAGGGGGCGCCTGAAGCTTTCTTT.

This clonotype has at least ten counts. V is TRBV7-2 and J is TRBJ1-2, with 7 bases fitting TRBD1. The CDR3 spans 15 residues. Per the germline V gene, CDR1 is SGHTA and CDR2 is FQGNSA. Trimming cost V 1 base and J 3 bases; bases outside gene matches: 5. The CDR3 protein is CASSLGQGDYYGYTF. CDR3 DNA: TGTGCCAGCAGCTTAGGGCAGGGGGACTACTATGGCTACACCTTC.

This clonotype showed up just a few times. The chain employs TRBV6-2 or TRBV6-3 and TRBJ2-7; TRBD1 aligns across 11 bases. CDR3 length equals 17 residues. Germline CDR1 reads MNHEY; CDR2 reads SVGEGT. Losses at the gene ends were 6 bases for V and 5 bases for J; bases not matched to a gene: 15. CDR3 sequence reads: CASSKRPSGQGAHEQYF. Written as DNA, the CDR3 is TGTGCCAGCAGCAAGCGGCCGTCCGGACAGGGGGCCCACGAGCAGTACTTC.

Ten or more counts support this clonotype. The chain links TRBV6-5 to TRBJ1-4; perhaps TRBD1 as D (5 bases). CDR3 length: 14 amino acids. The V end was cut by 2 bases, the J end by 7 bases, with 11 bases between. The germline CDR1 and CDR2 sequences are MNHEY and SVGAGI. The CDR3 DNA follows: TGTGCCAGCAGTTACGGGGGGTTCGGTGAAAAACTGTTTTTT. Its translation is CASSYGGFGEKLFF.

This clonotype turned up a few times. CDR3 region: CASSSHYEQYF. DNA of the CDR3: TGTGCCAGCAGTTCTCACTACGAGCAGTACTTC. The chain carries TRBV28 and TRBJ2-7; D unresolved. The ends were cut back, 4 bases at V and 3 bases at J, with 4 bases in the middle. The CDR3 loop spans 11 amino acids. Germline V gives CDR1 MDHEN, CDR2 SYDVKM.

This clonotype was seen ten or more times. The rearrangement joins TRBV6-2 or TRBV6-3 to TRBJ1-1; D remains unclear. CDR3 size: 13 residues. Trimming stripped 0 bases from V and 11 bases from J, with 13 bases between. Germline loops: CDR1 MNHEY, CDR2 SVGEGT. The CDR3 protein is CASSYSIEGGAFF. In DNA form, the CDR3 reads TGTGCCAGCAGTTACTCGATCGAGGGAGGGGCTTTCTTT.

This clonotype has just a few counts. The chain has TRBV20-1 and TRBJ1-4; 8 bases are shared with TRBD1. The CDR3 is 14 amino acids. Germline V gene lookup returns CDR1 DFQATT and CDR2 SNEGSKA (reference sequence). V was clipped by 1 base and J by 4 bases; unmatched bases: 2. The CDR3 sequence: CSARGTGNNEKLFF. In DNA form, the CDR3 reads TGCAGTGCTAGAGGGACAGGGAATAATGAAAAACTGTTTTTT.

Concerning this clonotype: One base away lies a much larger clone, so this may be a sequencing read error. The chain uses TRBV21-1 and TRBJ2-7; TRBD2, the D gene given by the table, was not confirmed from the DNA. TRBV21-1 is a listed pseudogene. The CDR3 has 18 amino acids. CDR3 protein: CASSPTSGSSQSSYKQYF. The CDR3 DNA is TGTGCCAGCAGCCCGACTAGCGGGAGCTCCCAAAGCTCCTACAAGCAGTACTTC.

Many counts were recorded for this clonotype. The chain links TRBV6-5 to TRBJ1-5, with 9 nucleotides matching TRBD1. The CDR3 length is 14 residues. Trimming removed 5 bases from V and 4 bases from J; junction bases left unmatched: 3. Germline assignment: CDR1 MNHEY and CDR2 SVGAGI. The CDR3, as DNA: TGTGCCAGCAGTACCGGGACAGGGAATCAGCCCCAGCATTTT. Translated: CASSTGTGNQPQHF.

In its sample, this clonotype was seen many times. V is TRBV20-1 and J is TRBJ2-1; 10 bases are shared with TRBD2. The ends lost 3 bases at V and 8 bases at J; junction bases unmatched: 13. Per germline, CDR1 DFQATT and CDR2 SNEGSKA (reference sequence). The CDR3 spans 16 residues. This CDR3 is CSARTGSSGSFDEQFF. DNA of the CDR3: TGCAGTGCTAGGACCGGGTCTAGCGGGAGTTTCGATGAGCAGTTCTTC.

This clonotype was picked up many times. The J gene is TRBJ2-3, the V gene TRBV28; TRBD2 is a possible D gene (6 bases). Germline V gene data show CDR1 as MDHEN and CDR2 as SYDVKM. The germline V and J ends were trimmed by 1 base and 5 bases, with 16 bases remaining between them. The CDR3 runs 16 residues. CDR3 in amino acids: CASSLYSLGGEDTQYF. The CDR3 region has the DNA TGTGCCAGCAGTTTATATTCCCTCGGCGGGGAAGATACGCAGTATTTT. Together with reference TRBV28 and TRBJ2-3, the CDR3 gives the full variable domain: DVKVTQSSRYLVKRTGEKVFLECVQDMDHENMFWYRQDPGLGLRLIYFSYDVKMKEKGDIPEGYSVSREKKERFSLILESASTNQTSMYLCASSLYSLGGEDTQYFGPGTRLTVL.

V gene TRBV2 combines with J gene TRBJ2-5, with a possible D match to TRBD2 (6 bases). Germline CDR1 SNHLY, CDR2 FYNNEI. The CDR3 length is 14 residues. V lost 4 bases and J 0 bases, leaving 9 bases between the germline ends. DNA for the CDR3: TGTGCCAGCAGTGTCGGACTAAACCAAGAGACCCAGTACTTC. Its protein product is CASSVGLNQETQYF.

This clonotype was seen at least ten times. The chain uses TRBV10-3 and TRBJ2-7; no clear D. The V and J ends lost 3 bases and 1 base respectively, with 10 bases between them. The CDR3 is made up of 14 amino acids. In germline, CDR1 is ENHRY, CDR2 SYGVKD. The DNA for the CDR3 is TGTGCCATCAGTGATCCAGGCCATTCCTACGAGCAGTACTTC. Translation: CAISDPGHSYEQYF.

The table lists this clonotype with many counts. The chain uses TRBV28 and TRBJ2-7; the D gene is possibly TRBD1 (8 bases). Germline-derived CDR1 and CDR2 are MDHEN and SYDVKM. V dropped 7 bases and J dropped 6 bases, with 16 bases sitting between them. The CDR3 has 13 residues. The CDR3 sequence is CASTLNRGGEQYF. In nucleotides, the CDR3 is TGTGCCAGCACCTTGAACAGGGGGGGCGAGCAGTACTTC. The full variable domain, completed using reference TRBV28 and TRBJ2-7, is DVKVTQSSRYLVKRTGEKVFLECVQDMDHENMFWYRQDPGLGLRLIYFSYDVKMKEKGDIPEGYSVSREKKERFSLILESASTNQTSMYLCASTLNRGGEQYFGPGTRLTVT.